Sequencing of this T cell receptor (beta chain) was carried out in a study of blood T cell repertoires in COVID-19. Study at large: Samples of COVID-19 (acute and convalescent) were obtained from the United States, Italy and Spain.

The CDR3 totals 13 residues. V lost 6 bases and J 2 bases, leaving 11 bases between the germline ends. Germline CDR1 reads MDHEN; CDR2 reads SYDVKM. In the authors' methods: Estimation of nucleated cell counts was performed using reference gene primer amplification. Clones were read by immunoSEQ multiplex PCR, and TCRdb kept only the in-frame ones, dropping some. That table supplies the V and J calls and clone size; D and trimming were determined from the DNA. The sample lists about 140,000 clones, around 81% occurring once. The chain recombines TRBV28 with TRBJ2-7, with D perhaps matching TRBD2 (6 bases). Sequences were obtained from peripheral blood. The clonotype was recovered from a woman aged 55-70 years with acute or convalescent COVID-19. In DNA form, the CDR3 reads TGTGCCAGCAGCTGGGAGGCCACCTACGAGCAGTACTTC. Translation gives CASSWEATYEQYF.